The 17 T cell receptor beta chains below come from one sample, sequenced in a study of shared clonotypes between healthy human individuals. The method was immunoSEQ multiplex PCR; TCRdb's version includes in-frame clones alone and lacks a portion of them. This repertoire shows a few million clones, approximately 96% found once; its top ten account for 0.13%. Sequencing input: naive CD4+ T cells sorted from blood. Subset described: CD45RA+ positively selected. These receptors were taken from a man aged 18 to 29 in good health.

This chain connects TRBV28 to TRBJ2-7; D may be TRBD1 (5 bases). Germline loops: CDR1 MDHEN, CDR2 SYDVKM. Trimming pared 3 bases from V and 6 bases from J, leaving 15 bases between. The CDR3 covers 14 residues. The CDR3 DNA follows: TGTGCCAGCAGTTTTTCGTCCAGGGCTAGCGAGCAGTACTTC. This encodes CASSFSSRASEQYF.

The V call is TRBV5-4, the J call TRBJ2-5; the match to TRBD2 covers 9 bases. The CDR3 extends over 16 amino acids. The junction had 12 bases not matched to a gene; V was cut back by 4 bases and J by 5 bases. Germline V gives CDR1 SGHNT, CDR2 YYREEE (reference sequence). CDR3 in amino acids: CASSVDSGRVMETQYF. CDR3 nucleotide sequence: TGTGCCAGCAGCGTTGATAGCGGGAGAGTTATGGAGACCCAGTACTTC.

The chain couples TRBV4-1 to TRBJ2-4; maybe TRBD2 (6 bases). There are 16 residues in the CDR3. The ends were cut back, 4 bases at V and 0 bases at J, with 13 bases in the middle. Germline assignment: CDR1 MGHRA and CDR2 YSYEKL. CDR3 sequence: CASSPHGGLAKNIQYF. CDR3 DNA sequence: TGCGCCAGCAGCCCACATGGAGGGTTAGCCAAAAACATTCAGTACTTC.

The J gene is TRBJ2-1, the V gene TRBV7-9, with D possibly TRBD1 on 6 matching bases. CDR1 is SEHNR and CDR2 is FQNEAQ in the germline V gene (reference sequence). The CDR3 runs to 14 residues. Trimming stripped 8 bases from V and 12 bases from J, with 23 bases between. The CDR3 sequence: CASALQDSIHGQFF. DNA of the CDR3: TGTGCCAGCGCGCTCCAGGACAGCATACATGGGCAGTTCTTC.

The V and J genes are TRBV5-1 and TRBJ2-5; 7 positions match TRBD2. Looked up from germline, CDR1 is SGHRS and CDR2 is YFSETQ. Losses at the gene ends were 4 bases for V and 4 bases for J; bases not matched to a gene: 10. The CDR3 spans 15 residues. The CDR3 protein is CASSTLAGGGETQYF. DNA for the CDR3: TGCGCCAGCAGCACCTTAGCGGGTGGGGGAGAGACCCAGTACTTC. The entire variable domain, with the rest obtained from reference TRBV5-1 and TRBJ2-5, is as follows: KAGVTQTPRYLIKTRGQQVTLSCSPISGHRSVSWYQQTPGQGLQFLFEYFSETQRNKGNFPGRFSGRQFSNSRSEMNVSTLELGDSALYLCASSTLAGGGETQYFGPGTRLLVL.

The CDR3 nucleotides are TGTGCCAGCGGATCACAGGGAATCGCAGATACGCAGTATTTT. Translating gives CASGSQGIADTQYF. The rearrangement links TRBV27 to TRBJ2-3, with a possible D match to TRBD1 (6 bases). V gave up 8 bases and J gave up 4 bases, with 16 bases separating them. The CDR3 has 14 amino acids. The germline CDR1 and CDR2 sequences are MNHEY and SMNVEV (reference sequence).

This clone was found once. The rearrangement uses TRBV30 and TRBJ2-7, with 12 bases fitting TRBD2. CDR1 GTSNPN and CDR2 SVGIG come from the germline V gene (reference sequence). The CDR3 loop spans 16 amino acids. V trimming: 2 bases; J trimming: 3 bases; junction bases outside the gene matches: 8. The CDR3: CAWSPGRTSGIYEQYF. CDR3 nucleotide sequence: TGTGCCTGGAGTCCCGGTAGGACTAGCGGGATCTACGAGCAGTACTTC.

The genes are TRBV7-6 and TRBJ2-3; D possibly corresponds to TRBD1 (5 bases). The CDR3 is 13 amino acids. V was cut by 6 bases and J by 2 bases, with 9 bases left in between. CDR1 SGHVS and CDR2 FNYEAQ come from the germline V gene. The CDR3 region has the DNA TGTGCCAGCAGGCAGGGTGCCACAGATACGCAGTATTTT. Amino acids: CASRQGATDTQYF.

In the case of this clone: The junction and the germline gene differ at one end; a read error may be behind it. J is TRBJ2-1 and V is TRBV2; perhaps D is TRBD1 or TRBD2 (7 bases each). Looked up from germline, CDR1 is SNHLY and CDR2 is FYNNEI. The CDR3 consists of 12 residues. Here the CDR3 DNA reads TGTGCCAGTAGTGGGGGGGACAGATCGCAGTTCTTC. As protein: CASSGGDRSQFF.

The V and J genes are TRBV29-1 and TRBJ1-4; TRBD1 matches 9 bases. This CDR3 has 20 residues. Per germline, CDR1 SQVTM and CDR2 ANQGSEA. V shed 0 bases and J 8 bases; nucleotides not matched to a gene: 22. For the CDR3, the DNA is TGCAGCGTTGAAGATCTGGGGACAGGGTTTCCGCTAAGGTCCTGCGAAAAACTGTTTTTT. It translates to CSVEDLGTGFPLRSCEKLFF.

This chain connects TRBV30 to TRBJ1-1; 9 bases map to TRBD1. The CDR3 is 16 residues long. Per germline, CDR1 GTSNPN and CDR2 SVGIG (reference sequence). The junction had 8 bases not matched to a gene; V was cut back by 1 base and J by 2 bases. CDR3 DNA sequence: TGTGCCTGGAGTGCACAGGGGACAGGGCTTAACACTGAAGCTTTCTTT. Encoded protein: CAWSAQGTGLNTEAFF.

V gene TRBV6-1 combines with J gene TRBJ2-5, with D possibly being TRBD1 or TRBD2 (5 bases each). The germline V and J ends were trimmed by 6 bases and 6 bases, with 20 bases remaining between them. The CDR3 is 15 amino acids. Germline V CDR1 and CDR2: MNHNS, SASEGT. CDR3 in DNA: TGTGCCAGCAGAAACCGGGACGAGCCTTGGAAGACCCAGTACTTC. Translated: CASRNRDEPWKTQYF.

The rearrangement uses TRBV25-1 and TRBJ1-2; no clear D gene. CDR3 length: 13 amino acids. CDR1 and CDR2 (germline): MGHDK, SYGVNS. V was shortened by 3 bases and J by 8 bases, with 13 bases between the two germline ends. CDR3: CASSDRPVGGYTF. The CDR3 nucleotides read TGTGCCAGCAGTGATAGACCGGTGGGGGGCTACACCTTC.

Only one count was recorded for this clone. The chain employs TRBV11-2 and TRBJ2-1, with D perhaps matching TRBD1 (6 bases). Germline CDR1 reads SGHAT; CDR2 reads FQNNGV. The CDR3 consists of 16 residues. Trimming removed 6 bases from V and 2 bases from J, with 17 bases in between. CDR3 sequence reads: CASRENRASAYNEQFF. The CDR3 nucleotides are TGTGCCAGCAGGGAGAACAGGGCTAGTGCCTACAATGAGCAGTTCTTC.

The chain carries TRBV27 and TRBJ1-2; no clear D gene. Germline loops: CDR1 MNHEY, CDR2 SMNVEV (reference sequence). The CDR3 covers 13 residues. The germline V and J ends were trimmed by 5 bases and 1 base, with 8 bases remaining between them. CDR3 residues: CASSPTDNYGYTF. Here the CDR3 DNA reads TGTGCCAGCAGTCCAACAGATAACTATGGCTACACCTTC.

The chain employs TRBV2 and TRBJ2-1; 12 bases align to TRBD2. V lost 6 bases and J lost 9; bases outside the gene matches: 9. The CDR3 has 15 amino acids. Germline V gene lookup returns CDR1 SNHLY and CDR2 FYNNEI. The CDR3, as DNA: TGTGCCAGCAGCTATCTAGCGGGGGGGCCCGGTGAGCAGTTCTTC. Its protein is CASSYLAGGPGEQFF. Complete variable domain (other parts from reference TRBV2 and TRBJ2-1): EPEVTQTPSHQVTQMGQEVILRCVPISNHLYFYWYRQILGQKVEFLVSFYNNEISEKSEIFDDQFSVERPDGSNFTLKIRSTKLEDSAMYFCASSYLAGGPGEQFFGPGTRLTVL.

This clone was detected once. At the DNA level, this CDR3 is encoded by other sequences in the same sample as well. V gene TRBV7-9 combines with J gene TRBJ2-3; unclear D gene. Trimming shortened V by 2 bases and J by 2 bases, and 11 bases separated the two germline ends. The CDR3 has 15 amino acids. Germline V CDR1 and CDR2: SEHNR, FQNEAQ (reference sequence). The DNA of the CDR3 is TGTGCCAGCAGCTTAAGGGCTGGAGACACAGATACGCAGTATTTT. Translation gives CASSLRAGDTDTQYF.